This T cell receptor (beta chain) was recovered during a study of T cell responses to AZD1222 COVID-19 vaccine. Sequencing was performed with immunoSEQ multiplex PCR; in TCRdb, only in-frame clones are kept and a portion is missing. Of approximately 130,000 clones in the sample, approximately 91% are singletons; the top ten hold 5% to 7%. There are 17 residues in the CDR3. Germline V CDR1 and CDR2: LNHNV, YYDKDF (reference sequence). V was clipped by 0 bases and J by 0 bases, with 12 bases between them. The input for sequencing was peripheral blood, taken 28 days after the second AZD1222 dose. The TCR comes from an adult who received the AZD1222 COVID-19 vaccine. The V call is TRBV15, the J call TRBJ1-5; the D is unclear. CDR3 residues: CATSRERAGYSNQPQHF. The CDR3 DNA follows: TGTGCCACCAGCAGAGAGCGGGCGGGGTATAGCAATCAGCCCCAGCATTTT.